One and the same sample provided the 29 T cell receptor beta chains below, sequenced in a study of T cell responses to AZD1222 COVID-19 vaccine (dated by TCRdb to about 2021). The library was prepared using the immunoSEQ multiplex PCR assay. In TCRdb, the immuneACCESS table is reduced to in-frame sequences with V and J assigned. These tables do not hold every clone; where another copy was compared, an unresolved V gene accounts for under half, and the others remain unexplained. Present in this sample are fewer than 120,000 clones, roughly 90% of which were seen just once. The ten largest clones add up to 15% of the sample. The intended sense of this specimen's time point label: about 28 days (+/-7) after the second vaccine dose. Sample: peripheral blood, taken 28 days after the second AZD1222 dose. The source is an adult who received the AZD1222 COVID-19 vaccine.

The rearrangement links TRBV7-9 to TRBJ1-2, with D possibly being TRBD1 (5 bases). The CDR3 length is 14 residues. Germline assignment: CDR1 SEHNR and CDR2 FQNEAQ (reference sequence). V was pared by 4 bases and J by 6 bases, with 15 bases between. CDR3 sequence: CASSYSTAGDGYTF. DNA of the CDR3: TGTGCCAGCAGCTATTCCACCGCGGGGGATGGCTACACCTTC.

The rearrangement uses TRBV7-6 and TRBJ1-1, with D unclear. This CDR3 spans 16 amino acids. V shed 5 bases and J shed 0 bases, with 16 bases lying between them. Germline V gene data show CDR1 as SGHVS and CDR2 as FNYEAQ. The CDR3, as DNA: TGTGCCAGCAGCCCCCAGTACGCACCCATGAACACTGAAGCTTTCTTT. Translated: CASSPQYAPMNTEAFF.

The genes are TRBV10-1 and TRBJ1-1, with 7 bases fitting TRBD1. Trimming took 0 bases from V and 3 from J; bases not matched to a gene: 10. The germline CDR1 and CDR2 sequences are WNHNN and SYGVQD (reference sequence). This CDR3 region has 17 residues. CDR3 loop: CASSESGKGAADTEAFF. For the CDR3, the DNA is TGCGCCAGCAGTGAGTCTGGTAAGGGGGCCGCGGACACTGAAGCTTTCTTT.

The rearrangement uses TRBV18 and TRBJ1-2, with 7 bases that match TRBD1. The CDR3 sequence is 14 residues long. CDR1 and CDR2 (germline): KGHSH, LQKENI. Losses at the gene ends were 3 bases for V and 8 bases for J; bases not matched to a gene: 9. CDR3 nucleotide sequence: TGTGCCAGCTCACCGGACGCGTCAGGGGGAGGCTACACCTTC. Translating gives CASSPDASGGGYTF.

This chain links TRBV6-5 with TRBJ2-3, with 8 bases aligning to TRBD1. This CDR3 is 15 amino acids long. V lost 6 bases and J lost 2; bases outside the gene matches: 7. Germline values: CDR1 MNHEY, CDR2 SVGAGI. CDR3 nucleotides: TGTGCCAGCAGCACCAGGACAGGGCCCACAGATACGCAGTATTTT. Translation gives CASSTRTGPTDTQYF.

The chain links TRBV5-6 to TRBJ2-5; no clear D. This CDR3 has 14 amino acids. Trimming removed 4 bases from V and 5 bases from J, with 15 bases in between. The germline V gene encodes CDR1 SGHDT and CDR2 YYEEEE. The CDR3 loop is CASSPNSLWETQYF. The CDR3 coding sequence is TGTGCCAGCAGCCCAAACAGCCTCTGGGAGACCCAGTACTTC.

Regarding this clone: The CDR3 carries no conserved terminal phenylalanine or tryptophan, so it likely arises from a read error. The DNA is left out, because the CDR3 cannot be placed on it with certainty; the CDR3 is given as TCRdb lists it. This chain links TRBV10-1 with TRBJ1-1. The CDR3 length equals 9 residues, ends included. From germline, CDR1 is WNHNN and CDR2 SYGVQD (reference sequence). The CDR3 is CASSESKSV.

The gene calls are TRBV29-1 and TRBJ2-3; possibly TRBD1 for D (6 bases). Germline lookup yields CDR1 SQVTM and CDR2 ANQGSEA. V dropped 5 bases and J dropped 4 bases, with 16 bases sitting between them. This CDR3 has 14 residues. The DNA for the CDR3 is TGCAGCGTTTCTCCGACAGGTTTCCCAGATACGCAGTATTTT. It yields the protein CSVSPTGFPDTQYF.

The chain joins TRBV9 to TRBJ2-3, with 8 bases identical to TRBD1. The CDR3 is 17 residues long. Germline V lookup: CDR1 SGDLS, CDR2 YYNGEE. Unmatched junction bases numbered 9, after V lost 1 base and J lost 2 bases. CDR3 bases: TGTGCCAGCAGCGTAAAGGACGGGACAGGCAACACAGATACGCAGTATTTT. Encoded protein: CASSVKDGTGNTDTQYF.

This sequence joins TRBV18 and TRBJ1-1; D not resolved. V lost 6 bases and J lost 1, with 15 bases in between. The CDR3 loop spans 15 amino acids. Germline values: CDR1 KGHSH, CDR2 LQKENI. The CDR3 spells CASSHRAGKNTEAFF. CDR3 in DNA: TGTGCCAGCTCCCACCGGGCGGGTAAGAACACTGAAGCTTTCTTT. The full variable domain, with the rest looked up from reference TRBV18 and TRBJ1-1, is NAGVMQNPRHLVRRRGQEARLRCSPMKGHSHVYWYRQLPEEGLKFMVYLQKENIIDESGMPKERFSAEFPKEGPSILRIQQVVRGDSAAYFCASSHRAGKNTEAFFGQGTRLTVV.

The CDR3: CASSYRERTEAFF. Here the CDR3 DNA reads TGTGCCAGCAGTTACCGGGAGAGGACTGAAGCTTTCTTT. The chain links TRBV6-5 to TRBJ1-1; D gene ambiguous. The V end lost 2 bases, the J end lost 5 bases, and 9 bases lay between the germline ends. The CDR3 is 13 amino acids. From germline, CDR1 is MNHEY and CDR2 SVGAGI.

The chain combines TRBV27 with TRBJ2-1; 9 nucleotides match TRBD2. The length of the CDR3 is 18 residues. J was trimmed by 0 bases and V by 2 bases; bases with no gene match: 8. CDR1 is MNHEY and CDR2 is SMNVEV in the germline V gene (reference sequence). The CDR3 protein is CASSLRASGVYSYNEQFF. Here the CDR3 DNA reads TGTGCCAGCAGTTTAAGGGCTAGCGGGGTTTACTCCTACAATGAGCAGTTCTTC.

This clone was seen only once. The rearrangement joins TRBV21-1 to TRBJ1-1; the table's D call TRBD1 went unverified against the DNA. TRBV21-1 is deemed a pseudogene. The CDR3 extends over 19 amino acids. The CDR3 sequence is CASSKCLSRQALWDTEAFF. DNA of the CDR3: TGTGCCAGCAGCAAATGCCTCTCTAGACAGGCCCTTTGGGACACTGAAGCTTTCTTT.

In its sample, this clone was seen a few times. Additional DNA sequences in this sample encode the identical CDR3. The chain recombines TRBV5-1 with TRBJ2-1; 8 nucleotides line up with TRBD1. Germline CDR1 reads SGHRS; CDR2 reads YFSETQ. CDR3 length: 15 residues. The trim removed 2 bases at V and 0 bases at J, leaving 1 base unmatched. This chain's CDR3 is CASSFGQGSYNEQFF. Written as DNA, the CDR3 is TGCGCCAGCAGCTTCGGACAGGGCTCCTACAATGAGCAGTTCTTC.

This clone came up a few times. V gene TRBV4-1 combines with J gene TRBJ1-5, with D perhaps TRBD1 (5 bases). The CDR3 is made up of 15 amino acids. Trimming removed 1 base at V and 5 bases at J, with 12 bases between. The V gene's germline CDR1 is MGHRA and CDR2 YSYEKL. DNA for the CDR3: TGCGCCAGCAGCCAAGCTCCGGGGCAGGATCAGCCCCAGCATTTT. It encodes CASSQAPGQDQPQHF.

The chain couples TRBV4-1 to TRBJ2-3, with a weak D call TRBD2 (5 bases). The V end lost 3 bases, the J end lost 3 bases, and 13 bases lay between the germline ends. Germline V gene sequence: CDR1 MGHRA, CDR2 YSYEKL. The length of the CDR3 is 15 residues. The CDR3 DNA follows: TGCGCCAGCAGCCAGGCTCGGGAAGCGACAGATACGCAGTATTTT. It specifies CASSQAREATDTQYF.

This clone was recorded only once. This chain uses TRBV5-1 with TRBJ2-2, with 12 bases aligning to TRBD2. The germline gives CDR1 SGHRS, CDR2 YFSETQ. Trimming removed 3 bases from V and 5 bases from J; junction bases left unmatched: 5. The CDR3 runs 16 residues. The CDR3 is CASSSSGRARTGELFF. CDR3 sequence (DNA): TGCGCCAGCAGCTCTAGCGGGAGGGCTAGAACCGGGGAGCTGTTTTTT.

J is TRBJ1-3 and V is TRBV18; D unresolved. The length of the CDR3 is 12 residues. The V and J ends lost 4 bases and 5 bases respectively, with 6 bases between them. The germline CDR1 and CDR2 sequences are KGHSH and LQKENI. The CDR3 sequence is CASSRDRNTIYF. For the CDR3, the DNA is TGTGCCAGCTCACGAGACAGAAACACCATATATTTT. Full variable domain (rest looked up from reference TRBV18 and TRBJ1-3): NAGVMQNPRHLVRRRGQEARLRCSPMKGHSHVYWYRQLPEEGLKFMVYLQKENIIDESGMPKERFSAEFPKEGPSILRIQQVVRGDSAAYFCASSRDRNTIYFGEGSWLTVV.

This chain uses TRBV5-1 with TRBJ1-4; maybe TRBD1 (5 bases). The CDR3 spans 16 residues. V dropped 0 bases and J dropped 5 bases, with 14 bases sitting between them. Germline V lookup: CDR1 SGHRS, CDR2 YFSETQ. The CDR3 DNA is TGCGCCAGCAGCTTGGCCGAGGTCGGGGGGAATGAAAAACTGTTTTTT. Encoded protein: CASSLAEVGGNEKLFF.

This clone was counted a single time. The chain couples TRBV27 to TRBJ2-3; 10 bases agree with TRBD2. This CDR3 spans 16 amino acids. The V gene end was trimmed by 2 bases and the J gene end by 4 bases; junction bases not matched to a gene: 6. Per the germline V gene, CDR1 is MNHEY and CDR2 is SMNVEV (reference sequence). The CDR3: CASSLLSSGSPDTQYF. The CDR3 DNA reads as TGTGCCAGCAGTTTACTCTCTAGCGGGAGCCCAGATACGCAGTATTTT.

The CDR3 sequence is CASSQEGEGETQYF. CDR3 bases: TGCGCCAGCAGCCAGGAAGGGGAAGGGGAGACCCAGTACTTC. The chain uses TRBV4-1 and TRBJ2-5, with D possibly being TRBD1 (5 bases). The CDR3 sequence is 14 residues long. Between the trimmed V and J ends, which lost 3 bases and 5 bases, there was a span of 13 bases. Per the germline V gene, CDR1 is MGHRA and CDR2 is YSYEKL.

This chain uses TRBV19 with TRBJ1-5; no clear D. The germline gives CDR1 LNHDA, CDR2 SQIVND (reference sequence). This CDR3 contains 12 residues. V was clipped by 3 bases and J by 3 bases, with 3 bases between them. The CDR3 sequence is CASSILNQPQHF. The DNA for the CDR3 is TGTGCCAGTAGTATCCTCAATCAGCCCCAGCATTTT.

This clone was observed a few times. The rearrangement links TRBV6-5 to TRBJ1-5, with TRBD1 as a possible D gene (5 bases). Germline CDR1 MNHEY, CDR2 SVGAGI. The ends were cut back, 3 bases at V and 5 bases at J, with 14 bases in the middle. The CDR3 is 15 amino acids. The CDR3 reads CASSYTSGSDQPQHF. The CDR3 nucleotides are TGTGCCAGCAGTTATACTTCAGGGTCCGATCAGCCCCAGCATTTT.

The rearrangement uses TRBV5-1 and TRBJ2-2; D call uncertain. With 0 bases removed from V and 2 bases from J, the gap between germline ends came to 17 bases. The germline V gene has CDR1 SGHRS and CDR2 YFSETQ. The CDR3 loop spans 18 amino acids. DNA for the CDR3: TGCGCCAGCAGCTTGGATGGCCCCCAAGGTCAAAACACCGGGGAGCTGTTTTTT. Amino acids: CASSLDGPQGQNTGELFF.

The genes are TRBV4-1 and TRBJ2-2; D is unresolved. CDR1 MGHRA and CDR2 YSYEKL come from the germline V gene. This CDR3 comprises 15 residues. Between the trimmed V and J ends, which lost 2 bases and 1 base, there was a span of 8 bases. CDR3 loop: CASSQTTQNTGELFF. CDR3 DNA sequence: TGCGCCAGCAGCCAAACGACACAGAACACCGGGGAGCTGTTTTTT.

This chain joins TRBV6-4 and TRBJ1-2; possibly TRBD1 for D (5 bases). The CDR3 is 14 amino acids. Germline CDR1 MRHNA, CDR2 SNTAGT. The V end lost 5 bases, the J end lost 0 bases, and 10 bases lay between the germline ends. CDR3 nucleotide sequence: TGTGCCAGCAGTAGGGACGGAGCTAACTATGGCTACACCTTC. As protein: CASSRDGANYGYTF.

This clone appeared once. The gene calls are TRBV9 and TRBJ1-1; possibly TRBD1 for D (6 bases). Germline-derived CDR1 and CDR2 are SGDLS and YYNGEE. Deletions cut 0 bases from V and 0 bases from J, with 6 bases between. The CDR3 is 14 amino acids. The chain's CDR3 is CASSVGQVNTEAFF. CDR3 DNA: TGTGCCAGCAGCGTAGGACAGGTGAACACTGAAGCTTTCTTT.

DNA for the CDR3: TGTGCCGGGGCCGGAGGGCCAGCCCCCGAGACGCAGTATTTT. Translation gives CAGAGGPAPETQYF. The rearrangement joins TRBV7-9 to TRBJ2-3; TRBD2 might be the D (6 bases). CDR1 and CDR2 (germline): SEHNR, FQNEAQ (reference sequence). The CDR3 is 14 residues long. Trimming took 11 bases from V and 9 from J, leaving 24 bases between them.

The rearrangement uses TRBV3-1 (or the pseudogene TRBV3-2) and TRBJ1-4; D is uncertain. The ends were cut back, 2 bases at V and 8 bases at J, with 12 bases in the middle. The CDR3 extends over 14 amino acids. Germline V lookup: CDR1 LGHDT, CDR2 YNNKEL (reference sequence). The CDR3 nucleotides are TGTGCCAGCAGCCAATCGGGATGGCGGGAAAAACTGTTTTTT. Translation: CASSQSGWREKLFF.